One sample yielded the 5 T cell receptor beta chains listed below, sequenced in a study of shared clonotypes between healthy human individuals. Data came from immunoSEQ multiplex PCR; TCRdb stores just in-frame clones and leaves some out. Of about 980,000 clones in the sample, about 80% were seen once. The sequencing sample was made of memory CD4+ T cells sorted from blood. Indicated subset: CD45RA-negative fraction. These receptors all come from a man younger than 30 in good health.

The J gene is TRBJ1-1, the V gene TRBV5-1, with D perhaps TRBD1 (6 bases). The CDR3 covers 14 residues. Germline CDR1 and CDR2: SGHRS and YFSETQ. V was shortened by 7 bases and J by 3 bases, with 16 bases between the two germline ends. In DNA, the CDR3 is TGCGCCAGCGGGACTCAGGGGCTCGACACTGAAGCTTTCTTT. Its translation: CASGTQGLDTEAFF.

Only one count was recorded for this clone. The same CDR3 arises from other DNA sequences in this sample as well. The genes are TRBV5-1 and TRBJ2-3; the D is unclear. The length of the CDR3 is 13 residues. V lost 2 bases, J lost 0 bases, and 4 bases lay in between. Germline values: CDR1 SGHRS, CDR2 YFSETQ. Written as DNA, the CDR3 is TGCGCCAGCAGCTTAGCAAGCACAGATACGCAGTATTTT. This translates into CASSLASTDTQYF.

On this clone: Within the sample, other DNA sequences also encode this same CDR3. V gene TRBV28 combines with J gene TRBJ1-2; 9 bases fit TRBD1. Losses at the gene ends were 4 bases for V and 2 bases for J; bases not matched to a gene: 5. The CDR3 is 15 amino acids. Germline V CDR1 and CDR2: MDHEN, SYDVKM. The DNA for the CDR3 is TGTGCCAGCAGTTCTCCGGGACAGGGCAACTATGGCTACACCTTC. The encoded protein is CASSSPGQGNYGYTF.

This clone showed up just once. DNA of the CDR3: TGTGCCAGCAGCTCCGGACAGGTCGGAGAGACCCAGTACTTC. Its translation is CASSSGQVGETQYF. The rearrangement links TRBV5-4 to TRBJ2-5; 7 bases line up with TRBD1. CDR1 and CDR2 from the germline V gene are SGHNT and YYREEE (reference sequence). There are 14 residues in the CDR3. The V and J ends lost 3 bases and 4 bases, in that order; junction bases with no gene match: 6.

Details on this clone: A much larger clone lies a single base off, so this may be a read error. Additional DNA sequences in this sample encode the identical CDR3. The chain employs TRBV2 and TRBJ1-1; D remains unclear. Germline CDR1 and CDR2: SNHLY and FYNNEI. The CDR3 has 13 amino acids. The ends were cut back, 4 bases at V and 1 base at J, with 7 bases in the middle. The CDR3 loop reads CASSGGRNTEAFF. Written as DNA, the CDR3 is TGTGCCAGCAGTGGAGGGAGGAACACTGAAGCTTTCTTT.